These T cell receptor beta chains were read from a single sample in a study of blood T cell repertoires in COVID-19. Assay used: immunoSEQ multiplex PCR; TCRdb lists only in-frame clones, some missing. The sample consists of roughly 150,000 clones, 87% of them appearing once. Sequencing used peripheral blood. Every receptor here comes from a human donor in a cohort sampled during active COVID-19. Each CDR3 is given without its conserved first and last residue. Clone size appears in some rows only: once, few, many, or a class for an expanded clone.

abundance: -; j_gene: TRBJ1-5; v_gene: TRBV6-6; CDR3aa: ATTGASNQPQH
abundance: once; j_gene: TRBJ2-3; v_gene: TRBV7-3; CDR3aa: ASSFSTGGFDTQY
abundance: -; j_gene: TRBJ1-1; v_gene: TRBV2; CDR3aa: ASSERPRNTEAF
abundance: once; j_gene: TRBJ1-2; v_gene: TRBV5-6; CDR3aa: ASSPDSHGYT
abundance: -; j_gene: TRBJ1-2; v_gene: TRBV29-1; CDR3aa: SVEEMQGAGFSNYGYT
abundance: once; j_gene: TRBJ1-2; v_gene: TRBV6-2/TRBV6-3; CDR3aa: ASSYSGQVGGYT
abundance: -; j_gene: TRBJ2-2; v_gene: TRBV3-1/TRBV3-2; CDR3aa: ASSQTYGELF
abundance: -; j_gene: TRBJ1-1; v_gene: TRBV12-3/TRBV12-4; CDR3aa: ASSADRSPQAF
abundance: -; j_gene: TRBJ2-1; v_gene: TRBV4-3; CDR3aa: ASSRGLAGANEQF
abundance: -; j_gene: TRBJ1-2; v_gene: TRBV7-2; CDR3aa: ASSLAKDRIYGYT
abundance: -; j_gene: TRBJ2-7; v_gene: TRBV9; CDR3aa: ASSPIGTSGSYEQY
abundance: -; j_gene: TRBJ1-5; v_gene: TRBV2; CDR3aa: ASSHSGGTGLSNQPQH
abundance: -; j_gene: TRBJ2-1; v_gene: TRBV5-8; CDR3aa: ASSSPRGSVSYNEQF
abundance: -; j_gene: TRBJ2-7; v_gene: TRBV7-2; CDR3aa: ASSLGLAGGREQY
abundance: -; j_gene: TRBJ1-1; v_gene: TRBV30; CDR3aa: AWRAQVNTEAF
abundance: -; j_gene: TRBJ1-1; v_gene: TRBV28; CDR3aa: ASSFGQGPEAF
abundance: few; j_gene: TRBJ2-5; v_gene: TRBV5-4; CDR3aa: ASSPWDWQETQY
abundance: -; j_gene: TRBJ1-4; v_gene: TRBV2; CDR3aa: ASRDMLEKLF
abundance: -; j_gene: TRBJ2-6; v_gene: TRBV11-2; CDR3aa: ASSLWTAGEVSGANVLT
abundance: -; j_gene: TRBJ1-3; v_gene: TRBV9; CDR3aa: ASSVASSSGNTIY
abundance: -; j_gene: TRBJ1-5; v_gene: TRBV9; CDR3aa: ASSVAGGGQPQH
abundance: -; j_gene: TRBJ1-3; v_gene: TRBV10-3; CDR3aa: AISEEIFSGNTIY
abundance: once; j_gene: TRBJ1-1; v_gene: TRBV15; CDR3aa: ATSSSGTGQRAF
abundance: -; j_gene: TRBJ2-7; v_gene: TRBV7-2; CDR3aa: ASSLDSGGAPYEQY
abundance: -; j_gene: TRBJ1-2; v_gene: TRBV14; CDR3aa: ASSPGTGGFGYT
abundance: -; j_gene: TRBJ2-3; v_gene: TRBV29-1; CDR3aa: SVEVAGTDTQY
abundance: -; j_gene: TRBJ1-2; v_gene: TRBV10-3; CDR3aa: AIGRTRYGYT
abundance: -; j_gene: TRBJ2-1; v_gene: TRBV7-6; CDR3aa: ASSLTTGSQF
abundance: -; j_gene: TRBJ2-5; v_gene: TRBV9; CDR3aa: ASSGAGGHQETQY
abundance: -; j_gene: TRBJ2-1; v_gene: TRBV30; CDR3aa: AWSTRGRVF
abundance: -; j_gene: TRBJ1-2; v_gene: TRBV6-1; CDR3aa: ASSEGDRGYGYT